This T cell receptor (beta chain) was observed in a study of T cell responses to AZD1222 COVID-19 vaccine (dated by TCRdb to the early 2020s). For context, the study as a whole: TCR sequencing was performed for about 240 trial participants, of whom 207 were given two doses of AZD1222 and around 26 were given two doses of MenACWY control vaccine. Trial participants were enrolled by age into subgroups of 18-55, 56-69 and 70-plus years, and 148, 28 and 57 TCR-sequenced participants, respectively, were included in these subgroups.

The CDR3 regions of human TCRbeta chains were subjected to immunosequencing. The paper's processing steps were these. TCRs in the repertoires were compared against a reference library of SARS-CoV-2-specific TCRs that had been generated with the MIRA antigen-specificity platform. Breadth was defined as the fraction of unique TCRs that were SARS-CoV-2-associated, and depth was defined as the fraction of total T cells that were SARS-CoV-2-associated. Using the MIRA data, every spike-specific TCR was mapped to the spike region that the TCR reacted to and assigned to either a CD4 or a CD8 class. Log10-transformed breadth and depth values were compared by one-way ANOVA with Sidak's multiple comparisons tests. Drawn from immuneACCESS, this table holds only the in-frame rearrangements with V and J called that TCRdb kept. Clones are partly lost; checked studies trace under half to an unresolved V gene and leave the rest unexplained. That table furnishes V, J and clone size, whereas the DNA furnished D and trimming. This sample holds roughly 80,000 clones; 75% to 95% were observed only once. Of the sample, 4.5% falls within the top ten clones.

Interpreted using the paper, the time point label stands for: baseline before first vaccination. The treatment or condition label here, explained by the study, means: meningococcal conjugate vaccine given as trial control. Vaccinee samples were obtained from the UK trials COV001 and COV002, which included a single-blind randomized controlled phase 2/3 trial of AZD1222 (ChAdOx1 nCoV-19) in healthy adults. Trial participant PBMC samples were collected at day 0 and day 28 after the second dose for TCRbeta chain sequencing. With regard to this clone: Its antigen is still unknown. No clone much larger than this one lies a single base away; base qualities are absent.

Broader findings and caveats from the paper: Because no day 14 peak-response samples were available, repertoires were characterized only after the peak T cell response. Most participants were white British and females outnumbered males, and the authors suggested that clonal diversity may have been underestimated. The 56-69-year group was small, and its depth increase did not reach significance, likely because of low power. The vaccine-associated CD4 TCRs covered the entire spike protein, and the dominant responses fell in regions 160-218 and 743-854. Conclusions about previously exposed vaccinees are limited, since just five or six AZD1222 recipients were seropositive for SARS-CoV-2 at baseline. Reportedly, close to half of the unique spike-specific TCRs recognized epitopes lying outside the regions that are mutated in the B.1.351 and B.1.1.7 variants. After two AZD1222 doses, spike-specific TCR breadth and depth were significantly higher than at day 0 and than in MenACWY recipients.

The specimen comprised peripheral blood, sampled on day 0 of MenACWY control vaccination. This clonotype originated in an adult in good health.

The DNA sequence reads TGTGCCAGCAGCCTCCAGGGACAGGGGACTGGCTACACCTTC. It translates as CASSLQGQGTGYTF. The chain links TRBV7-2 with TRBJ1-2; TRBD1 fits 10 bases in the junction. CDR3 length: 14 amino acids, cysteine to phenylalanine. Just CDR3 DNA is preserved here, 42 bases in frame from base 1. As encoded in the germline V gene, CDR1 is SGHTA while CDR2 is FQGNSA. V trim: 5 bases; J trim: 7 bases; unmatched bases: 7.